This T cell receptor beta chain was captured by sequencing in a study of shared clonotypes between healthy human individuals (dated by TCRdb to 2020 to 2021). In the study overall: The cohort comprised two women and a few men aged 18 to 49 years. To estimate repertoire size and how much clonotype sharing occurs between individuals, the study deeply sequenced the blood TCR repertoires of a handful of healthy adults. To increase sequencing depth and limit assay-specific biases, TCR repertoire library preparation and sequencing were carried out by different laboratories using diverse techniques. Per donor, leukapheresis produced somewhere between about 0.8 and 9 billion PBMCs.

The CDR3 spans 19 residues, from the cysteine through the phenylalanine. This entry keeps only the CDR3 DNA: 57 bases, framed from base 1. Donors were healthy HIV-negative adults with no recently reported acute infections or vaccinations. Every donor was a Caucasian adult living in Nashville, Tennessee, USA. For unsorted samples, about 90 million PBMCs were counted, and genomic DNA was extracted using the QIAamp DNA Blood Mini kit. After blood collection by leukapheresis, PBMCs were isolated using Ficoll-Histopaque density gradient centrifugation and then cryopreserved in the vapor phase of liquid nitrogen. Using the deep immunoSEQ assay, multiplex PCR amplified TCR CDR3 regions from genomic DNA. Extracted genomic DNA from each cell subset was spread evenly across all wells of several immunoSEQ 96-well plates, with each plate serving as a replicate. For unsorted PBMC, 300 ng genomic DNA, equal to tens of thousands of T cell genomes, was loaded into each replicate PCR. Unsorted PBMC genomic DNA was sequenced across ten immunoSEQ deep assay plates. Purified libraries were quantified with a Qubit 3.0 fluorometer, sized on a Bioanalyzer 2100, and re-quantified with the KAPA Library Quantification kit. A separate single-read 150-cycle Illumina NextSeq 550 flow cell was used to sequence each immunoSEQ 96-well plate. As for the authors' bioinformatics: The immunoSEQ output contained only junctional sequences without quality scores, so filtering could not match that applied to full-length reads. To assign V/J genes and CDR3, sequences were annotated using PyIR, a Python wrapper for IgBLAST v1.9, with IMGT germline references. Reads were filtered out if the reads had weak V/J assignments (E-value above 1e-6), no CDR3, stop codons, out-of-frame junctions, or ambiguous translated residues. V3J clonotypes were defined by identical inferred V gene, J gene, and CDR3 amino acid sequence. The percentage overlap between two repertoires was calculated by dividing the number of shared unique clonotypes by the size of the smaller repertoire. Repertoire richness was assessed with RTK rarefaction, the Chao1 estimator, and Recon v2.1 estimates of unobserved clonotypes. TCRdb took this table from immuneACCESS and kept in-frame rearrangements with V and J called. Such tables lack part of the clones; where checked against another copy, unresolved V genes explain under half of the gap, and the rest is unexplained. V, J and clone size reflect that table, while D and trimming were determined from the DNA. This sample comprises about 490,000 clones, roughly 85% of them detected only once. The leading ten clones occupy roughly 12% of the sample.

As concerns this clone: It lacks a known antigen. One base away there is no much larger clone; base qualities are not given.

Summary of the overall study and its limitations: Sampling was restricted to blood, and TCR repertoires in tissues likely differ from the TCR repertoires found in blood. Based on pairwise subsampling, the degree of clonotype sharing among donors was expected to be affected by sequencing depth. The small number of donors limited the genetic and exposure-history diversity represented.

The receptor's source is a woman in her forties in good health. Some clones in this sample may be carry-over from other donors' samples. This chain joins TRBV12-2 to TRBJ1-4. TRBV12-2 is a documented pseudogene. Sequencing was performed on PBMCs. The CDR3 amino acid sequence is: CASRLVFRPEIATNEKLFF. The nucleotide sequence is TGTGCAAGTCGCTTAGTGTTCAGACCTGAGATAGCAACTAATGAAAAACTGTTTTTT.